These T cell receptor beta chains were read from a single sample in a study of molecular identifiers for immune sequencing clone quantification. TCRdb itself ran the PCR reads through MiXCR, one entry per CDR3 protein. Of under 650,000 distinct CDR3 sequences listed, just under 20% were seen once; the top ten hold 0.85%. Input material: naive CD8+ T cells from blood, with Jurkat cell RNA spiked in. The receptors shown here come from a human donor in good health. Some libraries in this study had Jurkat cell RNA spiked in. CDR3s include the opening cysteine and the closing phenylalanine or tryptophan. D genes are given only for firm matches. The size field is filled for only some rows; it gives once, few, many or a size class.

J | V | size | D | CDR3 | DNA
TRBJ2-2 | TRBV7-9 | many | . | CASSPLVDYRWTGELFF | TGTGCCAGCAGTCCTTTGGTGGACTACCGATGGACCGGGGAGCTGTTTTTT
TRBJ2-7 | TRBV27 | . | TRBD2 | CASSLLAGGLSYEQYF | TGTGCCAGCAGTTTATTAGCGGGAGGGCTCTCCTACGAGCAGTACTTC
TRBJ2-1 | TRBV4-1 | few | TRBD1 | CASSQTPGQDYNEQFF | TGCGCCAGCAGCCAAACACCGGGACAGGACTACAATGAGCAGTTCTTC
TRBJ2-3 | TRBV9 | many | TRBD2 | CASSLSSGGWTDTQYF | TGTGCCAGCAGCTTGTCTAGCGGGGGTTGGACAGATACGCAGTATTTT
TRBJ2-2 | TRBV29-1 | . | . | CSSRTDNTGELFF | TGCAGTTCCCGGACAGACAACACCGGGGAGCTGTTTTTT
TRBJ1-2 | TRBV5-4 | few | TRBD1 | CASSFEGQGVFGYTF | TGTGCCAGCAGCTTTGAGGGACAGGGGGTGTTTGGCTACACCTTC
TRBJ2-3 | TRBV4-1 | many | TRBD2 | CASSQGFGTSGVDTQYF | TGCGCCAGCAGCCAAGGCTTTGGGACTAGCGGGGTAGATACGCAGTATTTT
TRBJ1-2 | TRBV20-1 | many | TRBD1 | CSARDKGGVGYTF | TGCAGTGCTAGAGATAAAGGGGGCGTAGGCTACACCTTC
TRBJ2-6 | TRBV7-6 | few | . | CPSSLTDSGANVLTF | TGTCCCAGCAGCTTAACCGACTCTGGGGCCAACGTCCTGACTTTC
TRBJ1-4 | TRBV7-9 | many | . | CASTSGISEKLFF | TGTGCCAGCACATCAGGGATCTCGGAAAAACTGTTTTTT
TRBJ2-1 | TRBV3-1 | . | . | CASSHLYNEQFF | TGTGCCAGCAGCCACCTTTACAATGAGCAGTTCTTC
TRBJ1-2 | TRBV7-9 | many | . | CASSSIPDSPNYGYTF | TGTGCCAGCAGCTCTATACCAGACAGTCCGAACTATGGCTACACCTTC
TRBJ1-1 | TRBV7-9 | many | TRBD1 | CASSRRGLGTEAFF | TGTGCCAGCAGCCGAAGGGGGCTGGGCACTGAAGCTTTCTTT
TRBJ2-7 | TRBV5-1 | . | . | CASSLKSSSYYEQYF | TGCGCCAGCAGCTTGAAAAGTAGCTCTTACTACGAGCAGTACTTC
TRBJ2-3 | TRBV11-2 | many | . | CASSLFVPRTDTQYF | TGTGCCAGCAGCTTATTTGTCCCACGCACAGATACGCAGTATTTT
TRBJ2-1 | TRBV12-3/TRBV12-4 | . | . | CASSISTINEQFF | TGTGCCAGCAGTATTTCCACTATCAATGAGCAGTTCTTC
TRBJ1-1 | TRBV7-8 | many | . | CASSFPKGLPGTEAFF | TGTGCCAGCAGCTTCCCGAAGGGGCTACCAGGGACTGAAGCTTTCTTT
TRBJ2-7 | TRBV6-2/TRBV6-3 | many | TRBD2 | CASSYGGRGYEQYF | TGTGCCAGCAGTTACGGCGGGAGAGGGTACGAGCAGTACTTC
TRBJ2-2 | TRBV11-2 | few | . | CASSLVQELFF | TGTGCCAGCAGCTTAGTTCAGGAGCTGTTTTTT
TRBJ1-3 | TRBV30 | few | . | CAWIGSGNTIYF | TGTGCCTGGATCGGGTCTGGAAACACCATATATTTT
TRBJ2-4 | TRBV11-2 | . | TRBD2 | CASSLFRGGAKNIQYF | TGTGCCAGCAGCTTATTTCGCGGGGGGGCCAAAAACATTCAGTACTTC
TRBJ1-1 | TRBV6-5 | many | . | CASSYEGLLNTEAFF | TGTGCCAGCAGTTACGAGGGACTCTTGAACACTGAAGCTTTCTTT
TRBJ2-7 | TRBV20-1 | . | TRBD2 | CSARDTSGDFYEQYF | TGCAGTGCTAGAGACACGAGCGGGGACTTCTACGAGCAGTACTTC
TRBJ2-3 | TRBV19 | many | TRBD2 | CASSTTGTNRDTQYF | TGTGCCAGTAGCACGACCGGGACTAACAGAGATACGCAGTATTTT
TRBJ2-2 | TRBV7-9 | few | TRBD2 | CASSNLAGGGTGELFF | TGTGCCAGCAGCAACCTAGCGGGAGGCGGGACCGGGGAGCTGTTTTTT
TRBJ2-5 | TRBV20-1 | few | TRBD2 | CSAPLAGGQETQYF | TGCAGTGCCCCTCTAGCGGGAGGCCAAGAGACCCAGTACTTC
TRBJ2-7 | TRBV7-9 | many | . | CASSKEGNEQYF | TGTGCCAGCAGTAAGGAGGGGAACGAGCAGTACTTC
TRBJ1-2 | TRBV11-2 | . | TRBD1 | CASSPRDRELHGYTF | TGTGCCAGCAGCCCCCGGGACAGGGAGCTCCATGGCTACACCTTC
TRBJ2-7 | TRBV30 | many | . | CAWSADLGATPYEQYF | TGTGCCTGGAGTGCCGACTTGGGGGCTACCCCCTACGAGCAGTACTTC
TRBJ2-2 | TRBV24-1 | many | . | CATRAPFTGELFF | TGTGCCACCAGAGCGCCCTTCACCGGGGAGCTGTTTTTT
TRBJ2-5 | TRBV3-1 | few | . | CASSQVSAEPQETQYF | TGTGCCAGCAGCCAAGTATCAGCGGAGCCCCAAGAGACCCAGTACTTC
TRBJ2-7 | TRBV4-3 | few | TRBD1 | CASSQDYGTGLHEQYF | TGCGCCAGCAGCCAAGATTATGGGACAGGGCTCCACGAGCAGTACTTC
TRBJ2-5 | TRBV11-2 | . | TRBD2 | CASSLLSGEQETQYF | TGTGCCAGCAGCTTATTGAGCGGGGAACAAGAGACCCAGTACTTC
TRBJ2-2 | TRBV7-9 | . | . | CASRTEVWSGELFF | TGTGCCAGCAGGACCGAGGTTTGGTCCGGGGAGCTGTTTTTT
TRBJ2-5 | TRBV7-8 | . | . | CASSFSSAETQYF | TGTGCCAGCAGCTTCTCTAGCGCTGAGACCCAGTACTTC
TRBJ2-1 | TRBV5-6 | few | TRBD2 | CASSFSGRGGLGLYNEQFF | TGTGCCAGCAGCTTTTCCGGGCGCGGGGGGCTAGGTCTCTACAATGAGCAGTTCTTC
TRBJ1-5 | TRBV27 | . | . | CASSLSLSNQPQHF | TGTGCCAGCAGTTTATCACTTAGCAATCAGCCCCAGCATTTT
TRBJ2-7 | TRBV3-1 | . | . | CASSQVLRGSSYEQYF | TGTGCCAGCAGCCAAGTATTACGGGGGAGCTCCTACGAGCAGTACTTC
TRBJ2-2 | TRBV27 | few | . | CASSLSRPGGVGELFF | TGTGCCAGCAGTTTATCGAGGCCTGGAGGAGTCGGGGAGCTGTTTTTT
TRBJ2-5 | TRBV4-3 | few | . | CASSQDWKGRETQYF | TGCGCCAGCAGCCAAGACTGGAAGGGAAGAGAGACCCAGTACTTC
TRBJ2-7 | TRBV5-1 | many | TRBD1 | CASSLEVQGAYEQYF | TGCGCCAGCAGCTTGGAGGTCCAGGGGGCTTACGAGCAGTACTTC
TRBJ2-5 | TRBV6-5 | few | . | CASSSMGLTLETQYF | TGTGCCAGCAGTTCCATGGGACTCACATTAGAGACCCAGTACTTC
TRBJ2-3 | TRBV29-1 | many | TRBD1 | CSVELTGTGEDTQYF | TGCAGCGTTGAACTTACCGGGACAGGGGAAGATACGCAGTATTTT
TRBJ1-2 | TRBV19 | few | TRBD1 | CASSIGGTAGYTF | TGTGCCAGTAGTATAGGGGGGACAGCCGGCTACACCTTC
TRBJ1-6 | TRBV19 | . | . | CASSPRRSYNSPLHF | TGTGCCAGTAGTCCGAGACGATCCTATAATTCACCCCTCCACTTT
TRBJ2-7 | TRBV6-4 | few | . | CASSEGPGLEQYF | TGTGCCAGCAGTGAAGGTCCCGGGCTCGAGCAGTACTTC